The rows below give T cell receptor beta chains drawn from one sample of a study of blood T cell repertoires in COVID-19. Repertoires were generated with immunoSEQ multiplex PCR, while TCRdb's copy carries only in-frame clones and drops some. This table holds around 350,000 clones, around 84% found once. The sequencing input was peripheral blood. The source is a human donor in a cohort sampled during active COVID-19. Both conserved end residues are part of each CDR3. A D gene is named only where the DNA matches it firmly. Clone size is not always given. Where it is, it says once, few, many or a class for expanded clones.

J gene	V gene	clone size	D gene	CDR3 DNA	CDR3 protein
TRBJ2-7	TRBV15	NA	NA	TGTGCCACCAGCAGGGGGCTTTGGCAATTCGGCGAGCAGTACTTC	CATSRGLWQFGEQYF
TRBJ2-5	TRBV2	NA	TRBD2	TGTGCCAGCCTTCAACGGGGGGGACAAGAGACCCAGTACTTC	CASLQRGGQETQYF
TRBJ1-1	TRBV6-5	NA	NA	TGTGCCAGCAGTTACTCGCGCAGGGAAACTGAAGCTTTCTTT	CASSYSRRETEAFF
TRBJ2-7	TRBV18	NA	TRBD1	TGTGCCAGCTCACCAACAGGGGGTGGCTACGAGCAGTACTTC	CASSPTGGGYEQYF
TRBJ2-1	TRBV29-1	NA	TRBD1	TGCAGCGTTGAGGGACAGGGATCCCCTTACAATGAGCAGTTCTTC	CSVEGQGSPYNEQFF
TRBJ2-7	TRBV6-5	NA	TRBD1	TGTGCCAGCAGTTCCACCGGACAGGGGGCGATTGAGCAGTACTTC	CASSSTGQGAIEQYF
TRBJ1-2	TRBV3-1/TRBV3-2	NA	NA	TGTGCCAGCAGCCAAGACGGGAGAAACTATGGCTACACCTTC	CASSQDGRNYGYTF
TRBJ1-2	TRBV3-1/TRBV3-2	NA	TRBD1	TGTGCCAGCAGCCTGCGACAGGGCTATGGCTACACCTTC	CASSLRQGYGYTF
TRBJ1-1	TRBV29-1	NA	NA	TGCAGCGTTGAGGCAGGCTTTATGAACACTGAAGCTTTCTTT	CSVEAGFMNTEAFF
TRBJ1-1	TRBV19	NA	NA	TGTGCCAGTAAGAGGACGGAGGGTTTCACTGAAGCTTTCTTT	CASKRTEGFTEAFF
TRBJ2-1	TRBV4-2	NA	NA	TGTGCCAGCAGCCAGGGCCCGGTGCCGGACAATGAGCAGTTCTTC	CASSQGPVPDNEQFF
TRBJ2-7	TRBV10-3	NA	NA	TGTGCCATTGGGCGCCCCGAGGGCTACGAGCAGTACTTC	CAIGRPEGYEQYF
TRBJ1-1	TRBV24-1	NA	NA	TGTGCCACCAGTGACAATAGAGCGAACACTGAAGCTTTCTTT	CATSDNRANTEAFF
TRBJ2-7	TRBV30	NA	TRBD2	TGTGCCTGGAGTCCTCCCTCTCGGACAGGACTAGCGGGGGAGAACTACGAGCAGTACTTC	CAWSPPSRTGLAGENYEQYF
TRBJ2-1	TRBV3-1/TRBV3-2	NA	NA	TGTGCCAGCAGCCAACTTTACAATGAGCAGTTCTTC	CASSQLYNEQFF
TRBJ2-1	TRBV5-1	NA	NA	TGCGCCAGCAGCCAAGGACAGTACAATGAGCAGTTCTTC	CASSQGQYNEQFF
TRBJ2-1	TRBV6-1	NA	NA	TGTGCCAGCAGTGAATGGGCGGGCACCTACAATGAGCAGTTCTTC	CASSEWAGTYNEQFF
TRBJ2-1	TRBV19	NA	NA	TGTGCCAGTAGTATGGGGGGGACACCAATCAATGAGCAGTTCTTC	CASSMGGTPINEQFF
TRBJ2-7	TRBV7-9	NA	NA	TGTGCCAGCAGCCTATCGACTAGAAGCCCTCTCGCGGAGCAGTACTTC	CASSLSTRSPLAEQYF
TRBJ1-2	TRBV27	many	NA	TGTGCCAGCAGTTTTCTATCGGGTTCGGGGGAGTATGGCTATGGCTACACCTTC	CASSFLSGSGEYGYGYTF
TRBJ2-5	TRBV27	NA	TRBD1	TGTGCCAGCAGATACCGACCCGGGACAGGGGCTGGGGCCCAGTACTTC	CASRYRPGTGAGAQYF
TRBJ2-2	TRBV28	NA	NA	TGTGCCAGCAGTTTACAGGGTAACACCGGGGAGCTGTTTTTT	CASSLQGNTGELFF
TRBJ2-3	TRBV11-3	NA	NA	TGTGCCAGCAGCTTAGCCCCGGGAGATACGCAGTATTTT	CASSLAPGDTQYF
TRBJ2-3	TRBV7-2	once	TRBD2	TGTGCCAGCAGCTTAAGTCTTACTAGCGGGGGGGCGGATACGCAGTATTTT	CASSLSLTSGGADTQYF
TRBJ2-1	TRBV4-1	NA	NA	TGCGCCAGCAGCCAAACAGGGGGGGTAGCGGGAGTGCAGTTCTTC	CASSQTGGVAGVQFF
TRBJ2-7	TRBV4-2	few	TRBD2	TGTGCCAGCAGCCAAGATGGCGGGGGGGCCTACGAGCAGTACTTC	CASSQDGGGAYEQYF
TRBJ2-1	TRBV5-8	NA	TRBD2	TGTGCCAGCAGCTTGGACCCCCAGCGGGAGTTTCAAGATGAGCAGTTCTTC	CASSLDPQREFQDEQFF
TRBJ2-5	TRBV27	NA	NA	TGTGCCAGCAGTCGGGATTCCGCGGGTGAGACCCAGTACTTC	CASSRDSAGETQYF
TRBJ2-7	TRBV5-1	once	TRBD2	TGCGCCAGCAGCTTTTCTAGCGGGAGTTACGAGCAGTACTTC	CASSFSSGSYEQYF
TRBJ2-7	TRBV5-6	NA	NA	TGTGCCAGCAGCTTGGGCGATTCCAGGGTCCTAGGCTACGAGCAGTACTTC	CASSLGDSRVLGYEQYF
TRBJ2-5	TRBV15	NA	TRBD2	TGTGCCACCAGCAGAGATTATAGGCGGGGGGCGGATCAAGAGACCCAGTACTTC	CATSRDYRRGADQETQYF
TRBJ2-6	TRBV15	NA	NA	TGTGCCACCAGCAACCGGATTGAAGGGGGAAGTTCTGGGGCCAACGTCCTGACTTTC	CATSNRIEGGSSGANVLTF
TRBJ2-6	TRBV19	NA	NA	TGTGCCAGTAGTATACCAAACTCTGGGGCCAACGTCCTGACTTTC	CASSIPNSGANVLTF
TRBJ2-1	TRBV5-1	NA	NA	TGCGCCAGCAGCAGGGGCGACAGTAACAATGAGCAGTTCTTC	CASSRGDSNNEQFF
TRBJ2-3	TRBV7-6	NA	TRBD2	TGTGCCAGCAGCAACCGACTAGCGGGAGGGACAGATACGCAGTATTTT	CASSNRLAGGTDTQYF
TRBJ2-3	TRBV7-3	NA	NA	TGTGCCAGCAGGCGGGACCAGAGCACAGATACGCAGTATTTT	CASRRDQSTDTQYF
TRBJ2-7	TRBV9	NA	TRBD2	TGTGCCAGCAGCGTGACTAGCGGTGCCTACGAGCAGTACTTC	CASSVTSGAYEQYF
TRBJ2-1	TRBV10-2	NA	NA	TGCGCCACCTTACCAGGGGGGACCTACAATGAGCAGTTCTTC	CATLPGGTYNEQFF
TRBJ1-2	TRBV12-2	NA	NA	TGTGCAAGTCGCTTAATAGGGCCTTTTGCAGGGATTGACTATGGCTACACCTTC	CASRLIGPFAGIDYGYTF
TRBJ1-1	TRBV7-9	NA	TRBD1	TGTGCCAGCCCGGGACAGGGAAGTTGGTATGACACTGAAGCTTTCTTT	CASPGQGSWYDTEAFF